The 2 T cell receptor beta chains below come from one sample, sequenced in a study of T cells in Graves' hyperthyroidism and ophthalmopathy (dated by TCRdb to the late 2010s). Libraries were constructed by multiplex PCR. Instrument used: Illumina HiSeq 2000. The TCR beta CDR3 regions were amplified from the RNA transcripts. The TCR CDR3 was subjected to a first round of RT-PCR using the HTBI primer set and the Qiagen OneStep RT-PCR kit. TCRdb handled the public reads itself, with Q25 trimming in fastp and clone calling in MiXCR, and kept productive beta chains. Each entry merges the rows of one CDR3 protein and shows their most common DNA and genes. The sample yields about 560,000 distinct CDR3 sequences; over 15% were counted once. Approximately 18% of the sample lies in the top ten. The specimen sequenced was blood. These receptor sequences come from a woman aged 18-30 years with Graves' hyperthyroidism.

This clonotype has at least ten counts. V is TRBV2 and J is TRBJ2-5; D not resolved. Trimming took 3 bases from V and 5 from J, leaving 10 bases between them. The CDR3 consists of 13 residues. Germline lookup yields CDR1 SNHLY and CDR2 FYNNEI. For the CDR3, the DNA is TGTGCCAGCAGTGAGGGCGCTGTTGAGACCCAGTACTTC. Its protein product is CASSEGAVETQYF.

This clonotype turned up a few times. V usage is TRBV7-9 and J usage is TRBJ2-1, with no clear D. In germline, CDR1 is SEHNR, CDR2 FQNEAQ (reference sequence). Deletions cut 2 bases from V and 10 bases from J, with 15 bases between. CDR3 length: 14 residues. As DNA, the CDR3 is TGTGCCAGCAGCTTAACGGGCTCCTACTCCGAGCAGTTCTTC. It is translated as CASSLTGSYSEQFF.